The 24 T cell receptor beta chains listed next were all sequenced from one sample in a study of neurological immune-mediated disorders (dated by TCRdb to the late 2010s). Preparation of the library involved 5' RACE. TCRdb records Illumina HiSeq 2500 as the sequencer. TCRdb took the public reads, trimmed them with fastp at Q25, ran MiXCR for clone calling and kept in-frame beta chains. Merged by CDR3 protein, the rows form single entries marked with the most common genes and DNA. The sample table contains under 60,000 distinct CDR3 sequences; only one count was recorded for 16% of them. Clones ranked in the top ten supply roughly 4.5% of the sample. Sequenced sample: PBMCs. These receptor sequences come from a man between 60 and 75 years old in good health.

This clonotype showed up many times. The gene calls are TRBV6-5 and TRBJ2-1; 12 bases map to TRBD2. The V segment lost 6 bases and the J segment 5 bases; nucleotides outside the gene matches: 11. This CDR3 is built from 17 residues. Germline loops: CDR1 MNHEY, CDR2 SVGAGI. CDR3 in amino acids: CASSQRTSGTYNNEQFF. CDR3 nucleotides: TGTGCCAGCAGCCAAAGGACTAGCGGGACCTATAACAATGAGCAGTTCTTC.

This clonotype occurred many times. V and J are TRBV7-9 and TRBJ2-5; D is perhaps TRBD1 (5 bases). The length of the CDR3 is 16 residues. Trimming cost V 5 bases and J 2 bases, with 18 bases left between them. Germline CDR1 and CDR2: SEHNR and FQNEAQ (reference sequence). The CDR3, as DNA: TGTGCCAGCAGCCGACAAGGGGCAGGTCAGCAAGAGACCCAGTACTTC. It encodes CASSRQGAGQQETQYF. Full variable domain (missing parts from reference TRBV7-9 and TRBJ2-5): DTGVSQNPRHKITKRGQNVTFRCDPISEHNRLYWYRQTLGQGPEFLTYFQNEAQLEKSRLLSDRFSAERPKGSFSTLEIQRTEQGDSAMYLCASSRQGAGQQETQYFGPGTRLLVL.

The chain uses TRBV20-1 and TRBJ2-7; 9 nucleotides line up with TRBD2. V trimming: 3 bases; J trimming: 3 bases; junction bases outside the gene matches: 6. The germline gives CDR1 DFQATT, CDR2 SNEGSKA (reference sequence). This CDR3 has 14 amino acids. Written as DNA, the CDR3 is TGCAGTGCTAGGTCCCCTAGCGGGAACTACGAGCAGTACTTC. This gives the protein CSARSPSGNYEQYF.

This clonotype was found many times. The J gene is TRBJ1-2, the V gene TRBV11-2; 8 bases are shared with TRBD1. V shed 5 bases, J shed 4 bases, and the junction held 6 bases outside the gene matches. This CDR3 has 14 residues. The germline V gene has CDR1 SGHAT and CDR2 FQNNGV. The CDR3 loop is CASSARQGTYGYTF. The CDR3 coding sequence is TGTGCCAGCAGCGCCCGACAGGGGACCTATGGCTACACCTTC.

The genes are TRBV5-6 and TRBJ2-1, with TRBD2 matching 8 bases. Germline values: CDR1 SGHDT, CDR2 YYEEEE. V dropped 4 bases and J dropped 7; count of bases not matched to a gene: 10. The CDR3 spans 15 residues. The CDR3 nucleotides read TGTGCCAGCAGCGCCCCGGGACTAGGGGATAATGAGCAGTTCTTC. Amino acids: CASSAPGLGDNEQFF. Based on the CDR3 plus reference TRBV5-6 and TRBJ2-1, the full variable domain is DAGVTQSPTHLIKTRGQQVTLRCSPKSGHDTVSWYQQALGQGPQFIFQYYEEEERQRGNFPDRFSGHQFPNYSSELNVNALLLGDSALYLCASSAPGLGDNEQFFGPGTRLTVL.

Notes on this clonotype: This clone may be a read error of a much larger clone one base away. The chain's CDR3 is CSSSSPGTDTQYF. The CDR3 coding sequence is TGTTCCAGCAGCTCTCCCGGCACAGATACGCAGTATTTT. V and J are TRBV7-3 and TRBJ2-3; D call uncertain. The V gene's germline CDR1 is SGHTA and CDR2 FQGTGA. This CDR3 comprises 13 residues.

This clonotype was detected once. The chain couples TRBV9 to TRBJ1-2, with 11 bases lining up with TRBD1. The CDR3 is made up of 17 amino acids. Per germline, CDR1 SGDLS and CDR2 YYNGEE. V shed 0 bases, J shed 3 bases, and the junction held 7 bases outside the gene matches. In DNA, the CDR3 is TGTGCCAGCAGCGTAGACCTGGGACAGGGGGGTGACTATGGCTACACCTTC. Its protein is CASSVDLGQGGDYGYTF. The full variable domain, completed using reference TRBV9 and TRBJ1-2, is DSGVTQTPKHLITATGQRVTLRCSPRSGDLSVYWYQQSLDQGLQFLIQYYNGEERAKGNILERFSAQQFPDLHSELNLSSLELGDSALYFCASSVDLGQGGDYGYTFGSGTRLTVV.

There are a few counts of this clonotype. The chain is built from TRBV6-5 and TRBJ2-3; 14 bases agree with TRBD2. Germline CDR1 is MNHEY and CDR2 is SVGAGI. The junction had 5 bases not matched to a gene; V was cut back by 6 bases and J by 6 bases. CDR3 length: 15 amino acids. As DNA, the CDR3 is TGTGCCAGCAGGGGGAGGACTAGCGGGAGGGATACGCAGTATTTT. Protein sequence: CASRGRTSGRDTQYF.

This clonotype was observed at least ten times. The chain uses TRBV14 and TRBJ2-5; weak D call: TRBD2 (6 bases). V gave up 4 bases and J gave up 2 bases, with 14 bases separating them. The CDR3 is made up of 15 amino acids. Germline loops: CDR1 SGHDN, CDR2 FVKESK. The CDR3 loop reads CASSPGVGLQETQYF. DNA for the CDR3: TGTGCCAGCAGCCCAGGCGTGGGACTTCAAGAGACCCAGTACTTC.

The chain employs TRBV5-1 and TRBJ2-3; perhaps TRBD2 as D (6 bases). V lost 0 bases and J 2 bases, leaving 13 bases between the germline ends. Germline V gene sequence: CDR1 SGHRS, CDR2 YFSETQ. The CDR3 is 16 residues long. For the CDR3, the DNA is TGCGCCAGCAGCTTGGAGGGCGGGGCTACCACAGATACGCAGTATTTT. This sequence encodes CASSLEGGATTDTQYF.

This clonotype was observed a handful of times. This rearrangement joins TRBV20-1 to TRBJ2-3; 9 nucleotides agree with TRBD2. The V and J ends lost 2 bases and 5 bases, in that order; junction bases with no gene match: 5. Germline-derived CDR1 and CDR2 are DFQATT and SNEGSKA (reference sequence). This CDR3 spans 14 amino acids. The CDR3 DNA reads TGCAGTGCTAGACCCCTAGCGGGGCAAGATACGCAGTATTTT. It translates to CSARPLAGQDTQYF.

The chain links TRBV29-1 to TRBJ2-5; the D is unclear. The germline CDR1 and CDR2 sequences are SQVTM and ANQGSEA. V lost 3 bases, J lost 3 bases, and 8 bases lay in between. CDR3 length equals 12 residues. CDR3 region: CSVDSGEETQYF. The CDR3 DNA reads TGCAGCGTTGATTCTGGGGAAGAGACCCAGTACTTC.

This clonotype was counted only a few times. J is TRBJ2-2 and V is TRBV28; D is uncertain. Germline lookup yields CDR1 MDHEN and CDR2 SYDVKM. This CDR3 is built from 12 residues. Trimming cost V 6 bases and J 5 bases, with 7 bases left between them. The CDR3: CASRRRTGELFF. The DNA for the CDR3 is TGTGCCAGCAGGAGGCGGACCGGGGAGCTGTTTTTT.

This clonotype was counted ten times or more. V is TRBV29-1 and J is TRBJ2-2, with D uncertain. The CDR3 sequence is 12 residues long. Germline V lookup: CDR1 SQVTM, CDR2 ANQGSEA. The V and J ends lost 2 bases and 5 bases respectively, with 6 bases between them. Here the CDR3 DNA reads TGCAGCGTTGAAATCAGAACCGGGGAGCTGTTTTTT. Translation gives CSVEIRTGELFF.

This clonotype was counted ten times or more. This chain links TRBV7-2 with TRBJ2-2; D perhaps matches TRBD2 (6 bases). The germline V gene has CDR1 SGHTA and CDR2 FQGNSA. The V and J ends lost 5 bases and 3 bases respectively, with 22 bases between them. The length of the CDR3 is 18 residues. CDR3 nucleotide sequence: TGTGCCAGCAGCCCGACTCGCGGGAAACCGGGTTACACCGGGGAGCTGTTTTTT. Protein sequence: CASSPTRGKPGYTGELFF.

This clonotype was recorded at least ten times. V usage is TRBV20-1 and J usage is TRBJ2-1; 12 nucleotides match TRBD2. This CDR3 comprises 17 residues. J gave up 4 bases and V 2 bases, and 9 bases lay outside the gene matches. Per the germline V gene, CDR1 is DFQATT and CDR2 is SNEGSKA (reference sequence). The CDR3 spells CSARNQLAGGFYNEQFF. CDR3 DNA: TGCAGTGCTAGAAACCAACTAGCGGGAGGCTTTTACAATGAGCAGTTCTTC.

The DNA for the CDR3 is TGCGCCAGTAAGACCAACACCGGGGAGCTGTTTTTT. Translated: CASKTNTGELFF. The J gene is TRBJ2-2, the V gene TRBV5-1; D ambiguous. V was trimmed by 8 bases and J by 2 bases, leaving 7 bases between them. The CDR3 has 12 amino acids. From germline, CDR1 is SGHRS and CDR2 YFSETQ.

This clonotype was recorded at least ten times. The rearrangement links TRBV15 to TRBJ2-7, with TRBD2 matching 8 bases. The V segment lost 11 bases and the J segment 0 bases; nucleotides outside the gene matches: 9. The CDR3 spans 14 residues. The germline V gene encodes CDR1 LNHNV and CDR2 YYDKDF (reference sequence). CDR3 coding DNA: TGTGCCCCCTTATCGGGACTAGGCTCCTACGAGCAGTACTTC. Amino acid sequence: CAPLSGLGSYEQYF. Supplemented by reference TRBV15 and TRBJ2-7, the full variable domain reads DAMVIQNPRYQVTQFGKPVTLSCSQTLNHNVMYWYQQKSSQAPKLLFHYYDKDFNNEADTPDNFQSRRPNTSFCFLDIRSPGLGDTAMYLCAPLSGLGSYEQYFGPGTRLTVT.

This clonotype was seen many times. The chain carries TRBV5-1 and TRBJ2-7; D gene uncertain. Trimming removed 0 bases at V and 2 bases at J, with 9 bases between. This CDR3 comprises 14 residues. The germline CDR1 and CDR2 sequences are SGHRS and YFSETQ. CDR3 in DNA: TGCGCCAGCAGCTTGGAGACTCTTACCTACGAGCAGTACTTC. Translating it yields CASSLETLTYEQYF.

This clonotype was observed many times. CDR3 in DNA: TGTGCCAGCAGTTACTCGGCAGGGGGACGGTATGGCTACACCTTC. It translates to CASSYSAGGRYGYTF. The chain carries TRBV6-5 and TRBJ1-2, with TRBD1 matching over 7 bases. The junction had 6 bases not matched to a gene; V was cut back by 0 bases and J by 5 bases. The CDR3 has 15 residues. The germline V gene encodes CDR1 MNHEY and CDR2 SVGAGI.

The sample holds many counts of this clonotype. CDR3 in DNA: TGCAGCGTCGACACTAGCGGAGTCTACAATGAGCAGTTCTTC. This encodes CSVDTSGVYNEQFF. The chain combines TRBV29-1 with TRBJ2-1, with TRBD2 matching 8 bases. The CDR3 totals 14 residues. The V gene end was trimmed by 6 bases and the J gene end by 3 bases; junction bases not matched to a gene: 7. CDR1 and CDR2 (germline): SQVTM, ANQGSEA.

This clonotype came up many times. J is TRBJ2-7 and V is TRBV4-1, with D perhaps matching TRBD1 (5 bases). The ends were cut back, 0 bases at V and 6 bases at J, with 15 bases in the middle. CDR1 is MGHRA and CDR2 is YSYEKL in the germline V gene. The CDR3 has 15 amino acids. CDR3: CASSQETDTASEQYF. Written as DNA, the CDR3 is TGCGCCAGCAGCCAAGAAACGGACACCGCGAGCGAGCAGTACTTC.

For the CDR3, the DNA is TGTGCCAGTAGCCTCGGAAACTGGACAGACTCACACTGGGGCACAGATACGCAGTATTTT. As protein: CASSLGNWTDSHWGTDTQYF. The chain joins TRBV21-1 to TRBJ2-3; the table's D call, TRBD1, has no DNA check behind it. TRBV21-1 is labeled a pseudogene. CDR3 length: 20 residues.

This clonotype was detected many times. The gene calls are TRBV10-3 and TRBJ2-3; TRBD2 matches 7 bases. This CDR3 has 15 amino acids. In germline, CDR1 is ENHRY, CDR2 SYGVKD. J lost 4 bases, V lost 4 bases, and 8 bases had no gene match. The DNA of the CDR3 is TGTGCCATCAGTGCGGGGGGATTCAGGCCAGATACGCAGTATTTT. This translates into CAISAGGFRPDTQYF.